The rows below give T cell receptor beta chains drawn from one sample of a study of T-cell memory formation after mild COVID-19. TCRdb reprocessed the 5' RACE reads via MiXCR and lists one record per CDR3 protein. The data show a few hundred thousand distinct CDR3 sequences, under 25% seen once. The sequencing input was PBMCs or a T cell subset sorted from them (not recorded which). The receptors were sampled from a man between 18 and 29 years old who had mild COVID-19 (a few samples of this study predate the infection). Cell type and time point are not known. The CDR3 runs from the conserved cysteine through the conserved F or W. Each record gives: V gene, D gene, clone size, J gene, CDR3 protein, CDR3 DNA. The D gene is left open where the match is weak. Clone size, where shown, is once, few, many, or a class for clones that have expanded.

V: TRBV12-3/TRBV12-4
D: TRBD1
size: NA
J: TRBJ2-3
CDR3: CASSSGTGGRTDTQYF
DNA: TGTGCCAGCAGTTCAGGGACAGGGGGACGCACAGATACGCAGTATTTT

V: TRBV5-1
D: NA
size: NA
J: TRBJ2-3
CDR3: CASSFEAGWGTDTQYF
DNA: TGCGCCAGCAGCTTCGAAGCGGGCTGGGGCACAGATACGCAGTATTTT

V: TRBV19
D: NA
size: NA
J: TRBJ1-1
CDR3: CASSIDPGRVNTEAFF
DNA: TGTGCCAGTAGTATAGACCCGGGACGAGTTAACACTGAAGCTTTCTTT

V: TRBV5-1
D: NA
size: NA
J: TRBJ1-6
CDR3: CASSLEGTNNSPLHF
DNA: TGCGCCAGCAGCTTGGAAGGGACAAATAATTCACCCCTCCACTTT

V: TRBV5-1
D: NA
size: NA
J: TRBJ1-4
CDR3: CASSRRPQGQGEKLFF
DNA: TGCGCCAGCAGCCGCCGTCCACAGGGTCAGGGAGAAAAACTGTTTTTT

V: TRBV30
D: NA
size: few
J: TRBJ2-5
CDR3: CAGLPGQNQETQYF
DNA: TGTGCCGGCCTCCCAGGCCAGAACCAAGAGACCCAGTACTTC

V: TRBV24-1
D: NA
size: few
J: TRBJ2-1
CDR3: CATSDRDSPRHQEQFF
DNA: TGTGCCACCAGTGACCGTGACAGTCCTAGACACCAGGAGCAGTTCTTC

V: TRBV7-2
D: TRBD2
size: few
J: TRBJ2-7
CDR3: CASSAIAGGGTYEQYF
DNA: TGTGCCAGCAGCGCGATAGCGGGGGGTGGGACCTACGAGCAGTACTTC

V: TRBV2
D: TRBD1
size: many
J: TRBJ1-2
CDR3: CASRPGQGIARNYGYTF
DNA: TGTGCCAGCAGACCGGGACAGGGAATCGCAAGGAACTATGGCTACACCTTC

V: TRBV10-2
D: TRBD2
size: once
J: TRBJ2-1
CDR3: CAIRLAGGNEQFF
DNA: TGCGCCATCAGACTAGCGGGGGGCAATGAGCAGTTCTTC

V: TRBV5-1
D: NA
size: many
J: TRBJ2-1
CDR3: CASSLPPMDEQFF
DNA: TGCGCCAGCAGCTTGCCGCCGATGGATGAGCAGTTCTTC

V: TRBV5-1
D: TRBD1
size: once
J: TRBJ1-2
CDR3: CASSLAPGQSYGYTF
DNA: TGCGCCAGCAGCTTGGCCCCGGGACAGAGCTATGGCTACACCTTC

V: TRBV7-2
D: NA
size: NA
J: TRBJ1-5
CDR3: CASSLLGATGNQPQHF
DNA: TGTGCCAGCAGCTTACTGGGGGCGACGGGCAATCAGCCCCAGCATTTT

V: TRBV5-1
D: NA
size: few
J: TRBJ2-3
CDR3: CASSLNMFGTDTQYF
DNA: TGCGCCAGCAGCTTGAATATGTTCGGCACAGATACGCAGTATTTT

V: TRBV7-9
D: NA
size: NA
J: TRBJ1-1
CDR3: CASTQSGSREAFF
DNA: TGTGCCAGCACCCAGTCGGGGAGCCGGGAAGCTTTCTTT

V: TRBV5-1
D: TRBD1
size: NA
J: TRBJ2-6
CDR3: CASSPSTGGFGANVLTF
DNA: TGCGCCAGCAGTCCATCCACAGGGGGCTTTGGGGCCAACGTCCTGACTTTC

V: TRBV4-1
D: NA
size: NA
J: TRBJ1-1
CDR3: CASSQLITTEAFF
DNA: TGCGCCAGCAGCCAGCTCATAACCACTGAAGCTTTCTTT

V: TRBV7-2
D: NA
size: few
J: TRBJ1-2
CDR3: CASSLMGGGYTF
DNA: TGTGCCAGCAGCTTAATGGGTGGGGGCTACACCTTC

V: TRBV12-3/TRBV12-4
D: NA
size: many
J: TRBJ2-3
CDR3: CASSSRGRTDTQYF
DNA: TGTGCCAGCAGCTCCCGGGGCCGGACAGATACGCAGTATTTT

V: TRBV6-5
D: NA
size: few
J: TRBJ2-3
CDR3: CASSRSRTDTQYF
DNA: TGTGCCAGCAGTAGATCGAGAACAGATACGCAGTATTTT

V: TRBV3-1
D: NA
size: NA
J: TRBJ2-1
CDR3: CASSPIGPYNEQFF
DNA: TGTGCCAGCAGTCCCATTGGGCCCTACAATGAGCAGTTCTTC

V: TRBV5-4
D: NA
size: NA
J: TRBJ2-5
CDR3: CASSPGLSYQETQYF
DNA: TGTGCCAGCAGCCCGGGACTCTCGTACCAAGAGACCCAGTACTTC

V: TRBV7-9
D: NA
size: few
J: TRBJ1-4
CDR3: CASSLTYSQGPNEKLFF
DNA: TGTGCCAGCAGCTTAACCTACTCACAGGGCCCTAATGAAAAACTGTTTTTT

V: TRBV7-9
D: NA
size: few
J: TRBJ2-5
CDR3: CASSLVGTGDQETQYF
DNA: TGTGCCAGCAGCTTAGTCGGTACGGGGGACCAAGAGACCCAGTACTTC

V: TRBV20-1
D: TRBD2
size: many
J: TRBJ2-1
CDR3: CSADIAGGSGEQFF
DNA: TGCAGTGCCGACATAGCGGGGGGATCGGGTGAGCAGTTCTTC

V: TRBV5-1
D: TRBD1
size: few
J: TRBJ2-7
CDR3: CASSLVGTGEDEQYF
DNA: TGCGCCAGCAGCTTGGTTGGGACAGGGGAAGACGAGCAGTACTTC